This TCR beta chain was identified in a study of T-cell reconstitution after alpha-beta-depleted transplantation in children. This clonotype was seen a few times. This CDR3 spans 13 amino acids. Trimming removed 3 bases at V and 8 bases at J, with 11 bases between. Germline assignment: CDR1 SNHLY and CDR2 FYNNEI. Unique molecular identifiers tagged the TCRbeta library. TCRdb re-called the PCR reads with MiXCR, one entry per CDR3 protein. The sample lists about 610,000 distinct CDR3 sequences, more than 9% occurring once. The V and J genes are TRBV2 and TRBJ2-4; D call uncertain. The clonotype was recovered from a human donor who donated a stem cell graft to a child with acute myeloid leukemia. Sequences were derived from PBMCs from the stem cell graft donor, sampled from the stem cell graft. Here the CDR3 reads CASSESWSDIQYF. The DNA for the CDR3 is TGTGCCAGCAGTGAGTCGTGGAGTGACATTCAGTACTTC.